The entry below describes one T cell receptor beta chain. It lacks a known antigen. It has no much larger one-base neighbor in the sample; base qualities were not kept. Whole blood was collected in K2EDTA tubes by collaborating institutions according to the institutions' own protocols. For TCRbeta analysis, collaborators shipped samples as frozen whole blood, isolated PBMCs, or DNA extracted from either of those sample types. This sample is part of a study of blood T cell repertoires in COVID-19 (dated by TCRdb to about 2020). About the investigation overall: The collaborator samples originated in the United States, Italy and Spain and spanned the acute and convalescent phases of COVID-19. The prospective study material was composed of cDNA or gDNA derived from T cells, B-cell-depleted T cells, or PBMCs. HLA class I and class II types, where available, came from metadata supplied by the sample provider rather than from assay-based typing. The samples were drawn from two sources: the first 160 participants of the ongoing ImmuneRACE study, and 1,000 to 1,500 subjects contributed by 6 global collaborators. The sample metadata nearly always contained a de-identified subject ID, COVID-19 status, age in years and sex. Subjects who had been exposed to COVID-19, were actively infected with it, or had recovered from it provided the deeply sampled blood TCRbeta repertoires that made up the dataset. The repertoires were made available in a free public database intended to serve as a resource for research on the immune response to SARS-CoV-2.

TCRbeta CDR3 regions were amplified from genomic DNA by means of the immunoSEQ Assay, a bias-controlled multiplex PCR. Concerning the study's data processing: The number of nucleated cells in each sample was estimated by amplification of reference gene primers within the assay. Sequence reads were collapsed and filtered to measure the absolute abundance of every unique TCRbeta CDR3 rearrangement. For each sample, productive Simpson clonality was calculated as the square root of Simpson's diversity index across productive rearrangements. TCRdb stores this immuneACCESS table with in-frame sequences only. Part of the clones is absent; in the studies checked, under half of the shortfall reflects unresolved V genes, and no reason is known for the rest. The DNA was the basis for D and trimming; V, J and clone size are from that table. For this sample the table gives about 120,000 clones, of which approximately 81% were detected only once. Of the sample, roughly 1.4% is held by the ten largest clones.

The CDR3 runs 15 residues from the cysteine to the phenylalanine. CDR3 DNA is the only sequence kept; it has 45 bases, read in frame from the first base. V loses 4 bases, J loses 3 bases, and the germline ends lie 16 bases apart. What the authors observed across the whole study: The quantity of clinical and demographic metadata differed by source and by participant and was supplied without curation.

The rearranged chain carries TRBV23-1 and TRBJ2-7, with TRBD1 as a weak D call on 6 bases. TRBV23-1 is flagged as an ORF with uncertain function. The source of this sequence is a man in his forties with acute or convalescent COVID-19. Sample: peripheral blood. For the CDR3, the sequence is CASSPKDRNYYEQYF. The DNA is as follows: TGCGCCAGCAGTCCCAAAGACAGGAATTACTACGAGCAGTACTTC.